This paragraph reports one T cell receptor beta chain. Its antigen is as yet unknown. Per the germline V gene, CDR1 is SEHNR and CDR2 is FQNEAQ (reference sequence). V lost 3 bases to trimming and J lost 3 bases, with 9 bases between them. There are 14 residues in the CDR3. For the second PCR, which ran for about 6 to 11 cycles, a sample-barcoded 5' primer and a J-beta primer mix were used. MiXCR, run by TCRdb on the 5' RACE reads, gives a single entry per CDR3 protein. The sample consists of some 920,000 distinct CDR3 sequences, roughly 51% of them appearing once. With each sample, at least 5 micrograms of total RNA were extracted. This record belongs to a study of blood T cells in healthy people across ages. Whole-study findings and limits: The CMV status of each donor remained undetermined, and this could have confounded shifts in expanded clonotypes. Higher diversity, along with more naive CD4+ cells, distinguished long-lived donors from aged donors.

J is TRBJ1-5 and V is TRBV7-9, with D perhaps TRBD1 (5 bases). The source of this sequence is a woman aged 60-75 years in good health. The sample taken for sequencing was blood. The CDR3 coding sequence is TGTGCCAGCAGCTTTGAACAGGCCAATCAGCCCCAGCATTTT. Its protein product is CASSFEQANQPQHF.